Reported below is one T cell receptor beta chain. The study drew all its donors from Caucasian adults living in Nashville, Tennessee. Clones were read by immunoSEQ multiplex PCR, and TCRdb kept only the in-frame ones, dropping some. The table includes 850,000 to 1,200,000 clones, under 80% detected once. This sample is drawn from a study of shared clonotypes between healthy human individuals. Across the study: Plates per donor: three CD4 naive, three CD4 memory, two CD8 naive, one CD8 memory.

The CDR3 spans 12 residues. The V gene lost 7 bases and the J gene lost 10 bases, with 16 bases spanning the gap. Germline V gene data show CDR1 as MDHEN and CDR2 as SYDVKM. Sequenced sample: memory CD4+ T cells sorted from blood. Subset described: CD45RA-negative fraction. The chain combines TRBV28 with TRBJ1-1; tentative D call: TRBD1 (5 bases). The origin of this receptor is a man aged 18 to 30 in good health. The CDR3 reads CASTSGTLGAFF. CDR3 nucleotide sequence: TGTGCCAGCACCTCGGGGACCTTGGGAGCTTTCTTT.